This is a list of T cell receptor beta chains from one sample in a study of post-analysis software for immune sequencing data. TCRdb reprocessed the PCR reads via MiXCR and lists one record per CDR3 protein. This table has 170,000 or so distinct CDR3 sequences, 30% appearing once. Sequencing was performed on blood. These TCRs come from a girl under 18 with multiple sclerosis. The CDR3 runs from the conserved cysteine through the conserved F or W. A D gene is named only where the DNA matches it firmly. Expanded clones are given a class, and other clones once, few, many or no size at all.

J	V	D	size	CDR3	DNA
TRBJ2-1	TRBV20-1	TRBD2	NA	CSARDGSGRWPGYNEQFF	TGCAGTGCTAGAGATGGAAGCGGGAGATGGCCGGGATACAATGAGCAGTTCTTC
TRBJ2-5	TRBV18	NA	few	CASSPTARQETQYF	TGTGCCAGCTCACCAACGGCTCGCCAAGAGACCCAGTACTTC
TRBJ2-1	TRBV27	TRBD2	medium-sized	CASLEGTSPYNEQFF	TGTGCCAGCTTAGAAGGGACTAGCCCCTACAATGAGCAGTTCTTC
TRBJ2-1	TRBV18	NA	many	CASSYTGVKADEQFF	TGTGCCAGCTCTTATACAGGCGTCAAAGCGGATGAGCAGTTCTTC
TRBJ2-1	TRBV11-2	NA	NA	CASSLVVAEAGSYNEQFF	TGTGCCAGCAGCTTAGTGGTAGCGGAAGCAGGCTCCTACAATGAGCAGTTCTTC
TRBJ2-3	TRBV10-1	NA	few	CAIVGLTGPDTQYF	TGCGCCATCGTGGGTCTGACGGGACCAGATACGCAGTATTTT
TRBJ2-1	TRBV4-2	TRBD2	many	CASSRPSSGNEGEQFF	TGTGCCAGCAGCCGCCCCTCCAGCGGGAATGAGGGTGAGCAGTTCTTC
TRBJ2-1	TRBV20-1	NA	few	CSARVVSYNEQFF	TGCAGTGCTAGAGTAGTCAGCTACAATGAGCAGTTCTTC
TRBJ2-3	TRBV24-1	NA	few	CATSDGAGGHTDTQYF	TGTGCCACCAGTGATGGGGCCGGCGGGCACACAGATACGCAGTATTTT
TRBJ2-3	TRBV7-2	TRBD2	few	CASSHGLAGTDTQYF	TGTGCCAGCAGCCACGGACTAGCGGGCACAGATACGCAGTATTTT
TRBJ2-1	TRBV20-1	NA	many	CSAWGETDDYNEQFF	TGCAGTGCCTGGGGAGAGACCGACGACTACAATGAGCAGTTCTTC
TRBJ2-7	TRBV7-2	NA	many	CASSTNQQYEQYF	TGTGCCAGCAGCACCAACCAGCAGTACGAGCAGTACTTC
TRBJ2-3	TRBV27	NA	few	CASSTATVFSTDTQYF	TGTGCCAGCAGTACGGCGACGGTTTTTAGCACAGATACGCAGTATTTT
TRBJ2-1	TRBV12-3/TRBV12-4	NA	many	CASSFGGASYNEQFF	TGTGCCAGCAGTTTCGGGGGCGCTTCTTACAATGAGCAGTTCTTC
TRBJ2-2	TRBV11-2	TRBD1	NA	CATGPRGRDTGELFF	TGTGCCACCGGACCGAGGGGGCGCGACACCGGGGAGCTGTTTTTT
TRBJ2-7	TRBV29-1	TRBD1	NA	CSVGAGGISYEQYF	TGCAGCGTTGGGGCAGGGGGCATCTCCTACGAGCAGTACTTC
TRBJ2-6	TRBV6-1	NA	many	CASGRTVSGANVLTF	TGTGCCAGTGGCAGGACAGTCTCTGGGGCCAACGTCCTGACTTTC
TRBJ2-1	TRBV29-1	NA	NA	CSVEDVHEQFF	TGCAGCGTTGAAGATGTCCATGAGCAGTTCTTC
TRBJ2-7	TRBV5-6	NA	many	CASSETVSYEQYF	TGTGCCAGCAGCGAGACAGTTTCCTACGAGCAGTACTTC
TRBJ2-7	TRBV11-2	TRBD1	many	CASSPTGDSYEQYF	TGTGCCAGCAGCCCCACAGGGGACTCCTACGAGCAGTACTTC
TRBJ2-1	TRBV5-1	NA	few	CASTSNSVSYNEQFF	TGCGCCAGCACCTCGAACTCGGTTTCCTACAATGAGCAGTTCTTC
TRBJ1-4	TRBV12-3/TRBV12-4	NA	NA	CASSLEQEKLFF	TGTGCCAGCAGTTTAGAGCAGGAAAAACTGTTTTTT
TRBJ2-1	TRBV6-5	TRBD2	many	CASRGWVAGTNEQFF	TGTGCCAGCAGGGGGTGGGTAGCGGGAACCAATGAGCAGTTCTTC
TRBJ2-1	TRBV5-1	NA	NA	CASSPYESRYEQFF	TGCGCCAGCAGCCCATACGAGAGTAGGTATGAGCAGTTCTTC
TRBJ2-1	TRBV7-9	NA	NA	CASSSPRRGPGPAIYNEQFF	TGTGCCAGCAGCTCCCCTAGGAGGGGACCGGGACCAGCGATCTACAATGAGCAGTTCTTC